These 9 T cell receptor beta chains were sequenced from one sample in a study of shared clonotypes between healthy human individuals. Sequencing used immunoSEQ multiplex PCR; TCRdb keeps in-frame clones, though not all of them. The sample has roughly 400,000 clones, 96% seen once. Source material: memory CD8+ T cells sorted from blood. Subset given: CD45RO+ cells pooled with CCR7-negative TemRA cells. The source is a man aged 30-40 years in good health.

This clone came up once. The V call is TRBV7-9, the J call TRBJ2-7; D is ambiguous. Trimming shortened V by 3 bases and J by 4 bases, and 10 bases separated the two germline ends. This CDR3 contains 13 residues. From germline, CDR1 is SEHNR and CDR2 FQNEAQ (reference sequence). CDR3 in DNA: TGTGCCAGCAGCTTCCGGGTAGTTTACGAGCAGTACTTC. Translated, it gives CASSFRVVYEQYF.

The genes are TRBV30 and TRBJ2-2, with D hard to call. This CDR3 is built from 15 residues. Germline V gene sequence: CDR1 GTSNPN, CDR2 SVGIG (reference sequence). V was pared by 2 bases and J by 5 bases, with 15 bases between. This CDR3 is CAWSPVGRLTGELFF. The CDR3 nucleotides read TGTGCCTGGAGTCCCGTAGGCAGGTTAACCGGGGAGCTGTTTTTT.

This sequence joins TRBV5-1 and TRBJ2-2; perhaps D is TRBD1 or TRBD2 (5 bases each). V was clipped by 0 bases and J by 5 bases, with 11 bases between them. Germline lookup yields CDR1 SGHRS and CDR2 YFSETQ. This CDR3 has 15 residues. The CDR3 reads CASSLAEGETGELFF. The CDR3 DNA reads as TGCGCCAGCAGCTTGGCTGAAGGGGAGACCGGGGAGCTGTTTTTT.

The genes are TRBV6-1 and TRBJ2-7; 7 bases line up with TRBD1. J lost 3 bases, V lost 7 bases, and 12 bases had no gene match. CDR1 is MNHNS, CDR2 SASEGT, per germline. This CDR3 is built from 15 residues. CDR3 in amino acids: CASKGARSQGYEQYF. The CDR3 nucleotides are TGTGCCAGCAAGGGGGCGCGGAGCCAAGGCTACGAGCAGTACTTC.

The rearrangement joins TRBV25-1 to TRBJ1-5, with D maybe TRBD1 (5 bases). The germline V and J ends were trimmed by 0 bases and 4 bases, with 13 bases remaining between them. This CDR3 contains 16 residues. Germline CDR1 MGHDK, CDR2 SYGVNS. The chain's CDR3 is CASSEYRGRKNQPQHF. In nucleotides, the CDR3 is TGTGCCAGCAGTGAATATAGGGGAAGGAAAAATCAGCCCCAGCATTTT.

This chain uses TRBV6-1 with TRBJ1-2; D may be TRBD1 (5 bases). This CDR3 is 15 amino acids long. With 6 bases removed from V and 2 bases from J, the gap between germline ends came to 16 bases. Germline values: CDR1 MNHNS, CDR2 SASEGT. CDR3 bases: TGTGCCAGCAGGATCGCGGGGGGACTCAACTATGGCTACACCTTC. As protein: CASRIAGGLNYGYTF.

The V call is TRBV5-4, the J call TRBJ1-2; possible D gene TRBD1, 5 bases. Germline V CDR1 and CDR2: SGHNT, YYREEE (reference sequence). V gave up 1 base and J gave up 8 bases, with 15 bases separating them. This CDR3 contains 14 residues. CDR3 sequence: CASSLTGQGKGYTF. As DNA, the CDR3 is TGTGCCAGCAGCTTGACGGGCCAGGGAAAGGGCTACACCTTC.

The rearrangement uses TRBV28 and TRBJ1-2; 9 bases fit TRBD1. Germline CDR1 and CDR2: MDHEN and SYDVKM. V trimming: 5 bases; J trimming: 7 bases; junction bases outside the gene matches: 5. The CDR3 covers 13 residues. CDR3 nucleotides: TGTGCCAGCAGTCGGACGACAGGGGGTGGCTACACCTTC. Protein product: CASSRTTGGGYTF.

The chain recombines TRBV27 with TRBJ1-4; D is undetermined. Deletions cut 5 bases from V and 4 bases from J, with 17 bases between. The CDR3 sequence is 16 residues long. Germline CDR1 and CDR2: MNHEY and SMNVEV (reference sequence). In nucleotides, the CDR3 is TGTGCCAGCAGTCGTAAGCCCTATCTTTTTAATGAAAAACTGTTTTTT. It specifies CASSRKPYLFNEKLFF.